These 16 T cell receptor beta chains were all obtained from the same sample, sequenced in a study of T cell responses to AZD1222 COVID-19 vaccine. Sequencing was performed with immunoSEQ multiplex PCR; in TCRdb, only in-frame clones are kept and a portion is missing. This table holds roughly 130,000 clones, 70% to 90% found once. The sequenced sample was peripheral blood, obtained on day 0 of AZD1222 vaccination. The source of these receptors is an adult in good health.

V and J are TRBV6-5 and TRBJ1-3; possibly TRBD1 for D (6 bases). CDR3 length: 14 residues. V dropped 6 bases and J dropped 1 base, with 10 bases sitting between them. Germline-derived CDR1 and CDR2 are MNHEY and SVGAGI. CDR3 region: CASRKQGSGNTIYF. In nucleotides, the CDR3 is TGTGCCAGCAGAAAACAGGGATCTGGAAACACCATATATTTT.

The chain is built from TRBV7-9 and TRBJ2-7, with 8 bases lining up with TRBD2. With 5 bases clipped from V and 4 bases from J, the junction kept 7 bases outside the gene matches. Germline V gene data show CDR1 as SEHNR and CDR2 as FQNEAQ (reference sequence). The CDR3 has 14 residues. Here the CDR3 reads CASSPGGVRYEQYF. The CDR3 coding sequence is TGTGCCAGCAGCCCCGGGGGGGTTAGGTACGAGCAGTACTTC.

This chain joins TRBV5-1 and TRBJ2-7; D is undetermined. Germline V CDR1 and CDR2: SGHRS, YFSETQ. Trimming left V 0 bases short and J 1 base short, with 8 bases between. CDR3 length: 14 amino acids. The chain's CDR3 is CASSLVRGSYEQYF. CDR3 DNA sequence: TGCGCCAGCAGCTTGGTCCGCGGTTCCTACGAGCAGTACTTC. Supplemented by reference TRBV5-1 and TRBJ2-7, the full variable domain reads KAGVTQTPRYLIKTRGQQVTLSCSPISGHRSVSWYQQTPGQGLQFLFEYFSETQRNKGNFPGRFSGRQFSNSRSEMNVSTLELGDSALYLCASSLVRGSYEQYFGPGTRLTVT.

The genes are TRBV7-9 and TRBJ1-1; D is ambiguous. The CDR3 length is 12 residues. Germline CDR1 and CDR2: SEHNR and FQNEAQ (reference sequence). V lost 1 base to trimming and J lost 7 bases, with 7 bases between them. The CDR3 DNA reads TGTGCCAGCAGCTTAGGGGGAGTTGAAGCTTTCTTT. The encoded protein is CASSLGGVEAFF.

V is TRBV29-1 and J is TRBJ2-7, with TRBD2 identical over 11 bases. The V gene end was trimmed by 6 bases and the J gene end by 0 bases; junction bases not matched to a gene: 10. This CDR3 has 16 amino acids. CDR1 is SQVTM and CDR2 is ANQGSEA in the germline V gene. The CDR3 bases are TGCAGCGTGGCGCGACGACTAGCGGGGAGCTCCTACGAGCAGTACTTC. It encodes CSVARRLAGSSYEQYF.

The chain couples TRBV5-6 to TRBJ1-2; unclear D gene. The CDR3 is 11 residues long. Looked up from germline, CDR1 is SGHDT and CDR2 is YYEEEE. The V gene lost 2 bases and the J gene lost 7 bases, with 6 bases spanning the gap. CDR3 sequence reads: CASSFSGGYTF. The CDR3 DNA follows: TGTGCCAGCAGCTTCTCGGGTGGCTACACCTTC.

V and J are TRBV5-5 and TRBJ2-3; possible D gene TRBD2, 6 bases. The CDR3 spans 13 residues. Germline V gene lookup returns CDR1 SGHKS and CDR2 YYEKEE (reference sequence). The V end lost 5 bases, the J end lost 6 bases, and 13 bases lay between the germline ends. CDR3 amino acids: CASRGKGRDTQYF. As DNA, the CDR3 is TGTGCCAGCAGAGGAAAGGGGAGGGATACGCAGTATTTT. Full variable domain (outside the CDR3, taken from reference TRBV5-5 and TRBJ2-3): DAGVTQSPTHLIKTRGQQVTLRCSPISGHKSVSWYQQVLGQGPQFIFQYYEKEERGRGNFPDRFSARQFPNYSSELNVNALLLGDSALYLCASRGKGRDTQYFGPGTRLTVL.

V and J are TRBV5-4 and TRBJ2-1; TRBD2 agrees at 14 bases. CDR3 length: 13 residues. The trim removed 4 bases at V and 15 bases at J, leaving 6 bases unmatched. Germline CDR1 SGHNT, CDR2 YYREEE (reference sequence). The CDR3 protein is CASSRGLAGEAFF. Written as DNA, the CDR3 is TGTGCCAGCAGCAGGGGACTAGCGGGAGAGGCGTTCTTC. Full variable domain (rest looked up from reference TRBV5-4 and TRBJ2-1): ETGVTQSPTHLIKTRGQQVTLRCSSQSGHNTVSWYQQALGQGPQFIFQYYREEENGRGNFPPRFSGLQFPNYSSELNVNALELDDSALYLCASSRGLAGEAFFGPGTRLTVL.

Only one count was recorded for this clone. The junction departs from germline at one end; a sequencing error may be responsible. This chain joins TRBV27 and TRBJ2-2; D is possibly TRBD1 (7 bases). The germline gives CDR1 MNHEY, CDR2 SMNVEV (reference sequence). The CDR3 is 16 residues long. The CDR3 loop is CASSRRSGTVSGGLFF. DNA of the CDR3: TGTGCCAGCAGTCGCCGGTCCGGGACAGTCTCCGGGGGGCTGTTTTTT.

This chain joins TRBV10-3 and TRBJ2-7, with D unresolved. The CDR3 sequence is 12 residues long. Germline V gene data show CDR1 as ENHRY and CDR2 as SYGVKD. Trimming cost V 10 bases and J 3 bases, with 13 bases left between them. CDR3 DNA: TGTGCCACTAGAACACTCCTCTACGAGCAGTACTTC. The encoded protein is CATRTLLYEQYF.

The J gene is TRBJ2-6, the V gene TRBV20-1; 11 positions match TRBD2. Germline assignment: CDR1 DFQATT and CDR2 SNEGSKA (reference sequence). The CDR3 has 19 amino acids. Trimming cost V 3 bases and J 2 bases; bases outside gene matches: 12. This CDR3 reads CSASLSSGRSLAGANVLTF. The CDR3 DNA reads as TGCAGTGCTAGTCTATCTAGCGGGAGGTCCCTAGCTGGGGCCAACGTCCTGACTTTC.

V usage is TRBV7-9 and J usage is TRBJ1-2; D gene unclear. Germline assignment: CDR1 SEHNR and CDR2 FQNEAQ (reference sequence). The CDR3 spans 12 residues. The germline V and J ends were trimmed by 5 bases and 6 bases, with 10 bases remaining between them. The CDR3 here is CASSLTGNGYTF. CDR3 sequence (DNA): TGTGCCAGCAGCCTGACGGGGAATGGCTACACCTTC.

Written as DNA, the CDR3 is TGTGCCAGCAGCCCAGGGGGGCCGTACACTGAAGCTTTCTTT. Protein sequence: CASSPGGPYTEAFF. The chain employs TRBV6-5 and TRBJ1-1; 7 nucleotides agree with TRBD1. This CDR3 comprises 14 residues. Germline V gives CDR1 MNHEY, CDR2 SVGAGI. With 6 bases clipped from V and 3 bases from J, the junction kept 7 bases outside the gene matches.

This chain links TRBV30 with TRBJ1-4; D is ambiguous. V dropped 5 bases and J dropped 7 bases, with 14 bases sitting between them. This CDR3 comprises 13 residues. The germline V gene encodes CDR1 GTSNPN and CDR2 SVGIG (reference sequence). For the CDR3, the DNA is TGTGCCTGGGACGCGGGGAAGGGTGAAAAACTGTTTTTT. This gives the protein CAWDAGKGEKLFF.

The chain links TRBV18 to TRBJ1-3; D not resolved. From germline, CDR1 is KGHSH and CDR2 LQKENI. This CDR3 spans 19 amino acids. Trimming cost V 4 bases and J 6 bases, with 28 bases left between them. Here the CDR3 reads CASSQISGLLEVRVNTIYF. Written as DNA, the CDR3 is TGTGCCAGCTCACAAATCTCCGGACTCCTGGAGGTGCGTGTAAACACCATATATTTT.

CDR3 residues: CASSFRDRRRTEAFF. CDR3 bases: TGTGCCAGTAGTTTCCGGGACAGGCGTAGGACTGAAGCTTTCTTT. The chain joins TRBV19 to TRBJ1-1, with TRBD1 matching over 8 bases. Trimming took 5 bases from V and 5 from J; bases not matched to a gene: 10. Germline CDR1 reads LNHDA; CDR2 reads SQIVND (reference sequence). The CDR3 is made up of 15 amino acids.